This TCR beta chain was captured by sequencing in a study of shared clonotypes between healthy human individuals. Study-level findings and limits: Clonotype sharing levels among donors were expected to vary with sequencing depth. The rarefaction results pointed to incomplete sorted-subset sequencing despite large depth. Naive subsets, compared against memory subsets, generally had larger estimated richness values.

As to this clone: Its antigen is as yet unknown.

Sorted subsets were amplified in replicate PCRs using about 200 ng DNA, around 30,000 T cell genomes. The repertoire was sequenced with immunoSEQ multiplex PCR; TCRdb's copy has only in-frame clones and lacks some. In the table there are 2 million to 2.5 million clones, 80% to 95% of which are singletons. This TCR derives from a man between 18 and 35 years old in good health. Some clones in this sample may be carry-over from other donors' samples. The sample was naive CD4+ T cells from PBMCs. Noted subset: CD45RA+ positively selected.

CDR3 in amino acids: CASSLVPLEEDNEQFF. CDR3 coding DNA: TGCGCCAGCAGCTTGGTCCCGCTTGAGGAAGACAATGAGCAGTTCTTC. The J gene is TRBJ2-1, the V gene TRBV5-1; D unresolved. CDR1 and CDR2 (germline): SGHRS, YFSETQ. The germline V and J ends were trimmed by 0 bases and 5 bases, with 15 bases remaining between them. This CDR3 has 16 amino acids.